One sample yielded the 6 T cell receptor beta chains listed below, sequenced in a study of T cell responses to AZD1222 COVID-19 vaccine. The table came from immunoSEQ multiplex PCR; TCRdb's copy has only in-frame clones and leaves some out. The sample holds about 120,000 clones, approximately 85% seen once. This sample comprised peripheral blood, obtained on day 0 of AZD1222 vaccination. The origin of the receptors is an adult in good health.

The chain links TRBV30 to TRBJ2-7; D remains ambiguous. The CDR3 spans 11 residues. The V end was cut by 5 bases, the J end by 6 bases, with 11 bases between. The V gene's germline CDR1 is GTSNPN and CDR2 SVGIG (reference sequence). In DNA, the CDR3 is TGTGCCTGGTCCTGGGGTCTCGAGCAGTACTTC. Translating it yields CAWSWGLEQYF.

The chain has TRBV15 and TRBJ2-7; D gene unclear. Germline CDR1 is LNHNV and CDR2 is YYDKDF (reference sequence). Between the trimmed V and J ends, which lost 0 bases and 4 bases, there was a span of 7 bases. CDR3 length: 13 residues. CDR3 DNA sequence: TGTGCCACCAGCAGAGATTTAGTATACGAGCAGTACTTC. It specifies CATSRDLVYEQYF. Full variable domain (remainder filled in from reference TRBV15 and TRBJ2-7): DAMVIQNPRYQVTQFGKPVTLSCSQTLNHNVMYWYQQKSSQAPKLLFHYYDKDFNNEADTPDNFQSRRPNTSFCFLDIRSPGLGDTAMYLCATSRDLVYEQYFGPGTRLTVT.

The J gene is TRBJ2-7, the V gene TRBV29-1; 9 nucleotides line up with TRBD1. V trimming: 3 bases; J trimming: 4 bases; junction bases outside the gene matches: 4. From germline, CDR1 is SQVTM and CDR2 ANQGSEA. CDR3 length: 13 amino acids. The CDR3 here is CSVDGTGIYEQYF. The CDR3 DNA is TGCAGCGTTGATGGGACAGGGATTTACGAGCAGTACTTC.

The rearrangement uses TRBV5-1 and TRBJ2-7; 12 nucleotides agree with TRBD2. Per the germline V gene, CDR1 is SGHRS and CDR2 is YFSETQ. This CDR3 region has 18 residues. With V trimmed by 4 bases and J by 2 bases, 13 bases remained unmatched. Here the CDR3 DNA reads TGCGCCAGCAGCCCGTTCGGACTAGCGGGGAGACTCGCCTACGAGCAGTACTTC. Translated: CASSPFGLAGRLAYEQYF.

This rearrangement joins TRBV11-3 to TRBJ1-6; 7 nucleotides align to TRBD1. The CDR3 spans 14 residues. Germline V gives CDR1 SGHNT, CDR2 YENEEA. V was pared by 5 bases and J by 14 bases, with 12 bases of the junction left unmatched. CDR3 in DNA: TGTGCCAGCAGCACAGGGGACAGCCCCAGCACCCTCCACTTT. Translating it yields CASSTGDSPSTLHF.

V is TRBV19 and J is TRBJ1-3, with no clear D. Trimming removed 3 bases from V and 1 base from J, with 1 base in between. The CDR3 sequence is 12 residues long. Germline V gives CDR1 LNHDA, CDR2 SQIVND (reference sequence). The DNA of the CDR3 is TGTGCCAGTAGTATGTCTGGAAACACCATATATTTT. Protein: CASSMSGNTIYF. The whole variable domain, remainder taken from reference TRBV19 and TRBJ1-3, is DGGITQSPKYLFRKEGQNVTLSCEQNLNHDAMYWYRQDPGQGLRLIYYSQIVNDFQKGDIAEGYSVSREKKESFPLTVTSAQKNPTAFYLCASSMSGNTIYFGEGSWLTVV.